The 8 T cell receptor beta chains below were found in one sample sequenced in a study of vaccination effects on CD4 cells after COVID-19. Here immunoSEQ multiplex PCR was the method, and the copy in TCRdb shows in-frame clones only, minus some. This table has about 24,000 clones, around four fifths appearing once. These receptors' targets are unknown. Antigen-specific CD4+ T cells were first expanded with viral peptide pools by the ViraFEST assay and only then sequenced. Culturing for roughly 9 days preceded CD4+ T cell isolation. Each participant was administered two doses of either the BNT162b2 or the mRNA-1273 vaccine. Specimen: CD4+ T cells from PBMCs cultured with SARS-CoV-2 spike peptides, collected after COVID-19 vaccination. These receptors all stem from a human donor who received a COVID-19 vaccine.

The chain employs TRBV30 and TRBJ1-2; D gene ambiguous. The CDR3 is 12 residues long. Trimming removed 2 bases from V and 4 bases from J, with 8 bases in between. CDR1 GTSNPN and CDR2 SVGIG come from the germline V gene (reference sequence). CDR3 bases: TGTGCCTGGAGTCCCCAACCCTATGGCTACACCTTC. Residues: CAWSPQPYGYTF.

The chain employs TRBV2 and TRBJ1-2, with D possibly TRBD1 on 5 matching bases. The CDR3 covers 13 residues. Trimming stripped 4 bases from V and 6 bases from J, with 12 bases between. Looked up from germline, CDR1 is SNHLY and CDR2 is FYNNEI. In DNA, the CDR3 is TGTGCCAGCAGTGTGGTTACAGGAAATGGCTACACCTTC. It codes for CASSVVTGNGYTF.

The V gene is TRBV30, the J gene TRBJ1-1; 8 nucleotides align to TRBD1. Trimming removed 2 bases from V and 4 bases from J; junction bases left unmatched: 18. Germline lookup yields CDR1 GTSNPN and CDR2 SVGIG (reference sequence). CDR3 length: 18 amino acids. CDR3: CAWSPRQGARTKVTEAFF. As DNA, the CDR3 is TGTGCCTGGAGTCCTCGCCAGGGGGCGCGAACTAAGGTCACTGAAGCTTTCTTT.

This chain joins TRBV11-3 and TRBJ2-2; D might be TRBD1 (5 bases). Germline values: CDR1 SGHNT, CDR2 YENEEA. CDR3 length equals 12 residues. The V and J ends lost 5 bases and 5 bases respectively, with 6 bases between them. This CDR3 reads CASSRGTGELFF. CDR3 DNA sequence: TGTGCCAGCAGCAGGGGAACCGGGGAGCTGTTTTTT.

This clone was observed a single time. The chain links TRBV5-6 to TRBJ2-5; D is possibly TRBD1 (6 bases). This CDR3 is built from 13 residues. V lost 3 bases and J 6 bases, leaving 12 bases between the germline ends. Germline CDR1 SGHDT, CDR2 YYEEEE. This CDR3 reads CASSSGEGKTQYF. CDR3 nucleotide sequence: TGTGCCAGCAGCTCAGGGGAAGGGAAGACCCAGTACTTC.

The rearrangement joins TRBV6-5 to TRBJ1-4; no firm D call. Germline CDR1 and CDR2: MNHEY and SVGAGI. Trimming cost V 4 bases and J 0 bases, with 6 bases left between them. This CDR3 is 14 amino acids long. CDR3 amino acids: CASSLTSTNEKLFF. The CDR3 coding sequence is TGTGCCAGCAGTTTGACCTCAACTAATGAAAAACTGTTTTTT.

The chain employs TRBV2 and TRBJ2-7, with no clear D. Deletions cut 3 bases from V and 4 bases from J, with 10 bases between. The CDR3 is made up of 13 amino acids. CDR1 is SNHLY and CDR2 is FYNNEI in the germline V gene. In nucleotides, the CDR3 is TGTGCCAGCAGTGACTATCAGCTATACGAGCAGTACTTC. Translating gives CASSDYQLYEQYF.

This clone counts as medium-sized (0.01 to 0.1%). The J gene is TRBJ1-2, the V gene TRBV2, with D tentatively TRBD1 (6 bases). Germline CDR1 reads SNHLY; CDR2 reads FYNNEI. The length of the CDR3 is 13 residues. Between the trimmed V and J ends, which lost 6 bases and 8 bases, there was a span of 16 bases. The CDR3: CASSSNRALGYTF. CDR3 in DNA: TGTGCCAGCAGCTCCAACAGGGCACTGGGCTACACCTTC.